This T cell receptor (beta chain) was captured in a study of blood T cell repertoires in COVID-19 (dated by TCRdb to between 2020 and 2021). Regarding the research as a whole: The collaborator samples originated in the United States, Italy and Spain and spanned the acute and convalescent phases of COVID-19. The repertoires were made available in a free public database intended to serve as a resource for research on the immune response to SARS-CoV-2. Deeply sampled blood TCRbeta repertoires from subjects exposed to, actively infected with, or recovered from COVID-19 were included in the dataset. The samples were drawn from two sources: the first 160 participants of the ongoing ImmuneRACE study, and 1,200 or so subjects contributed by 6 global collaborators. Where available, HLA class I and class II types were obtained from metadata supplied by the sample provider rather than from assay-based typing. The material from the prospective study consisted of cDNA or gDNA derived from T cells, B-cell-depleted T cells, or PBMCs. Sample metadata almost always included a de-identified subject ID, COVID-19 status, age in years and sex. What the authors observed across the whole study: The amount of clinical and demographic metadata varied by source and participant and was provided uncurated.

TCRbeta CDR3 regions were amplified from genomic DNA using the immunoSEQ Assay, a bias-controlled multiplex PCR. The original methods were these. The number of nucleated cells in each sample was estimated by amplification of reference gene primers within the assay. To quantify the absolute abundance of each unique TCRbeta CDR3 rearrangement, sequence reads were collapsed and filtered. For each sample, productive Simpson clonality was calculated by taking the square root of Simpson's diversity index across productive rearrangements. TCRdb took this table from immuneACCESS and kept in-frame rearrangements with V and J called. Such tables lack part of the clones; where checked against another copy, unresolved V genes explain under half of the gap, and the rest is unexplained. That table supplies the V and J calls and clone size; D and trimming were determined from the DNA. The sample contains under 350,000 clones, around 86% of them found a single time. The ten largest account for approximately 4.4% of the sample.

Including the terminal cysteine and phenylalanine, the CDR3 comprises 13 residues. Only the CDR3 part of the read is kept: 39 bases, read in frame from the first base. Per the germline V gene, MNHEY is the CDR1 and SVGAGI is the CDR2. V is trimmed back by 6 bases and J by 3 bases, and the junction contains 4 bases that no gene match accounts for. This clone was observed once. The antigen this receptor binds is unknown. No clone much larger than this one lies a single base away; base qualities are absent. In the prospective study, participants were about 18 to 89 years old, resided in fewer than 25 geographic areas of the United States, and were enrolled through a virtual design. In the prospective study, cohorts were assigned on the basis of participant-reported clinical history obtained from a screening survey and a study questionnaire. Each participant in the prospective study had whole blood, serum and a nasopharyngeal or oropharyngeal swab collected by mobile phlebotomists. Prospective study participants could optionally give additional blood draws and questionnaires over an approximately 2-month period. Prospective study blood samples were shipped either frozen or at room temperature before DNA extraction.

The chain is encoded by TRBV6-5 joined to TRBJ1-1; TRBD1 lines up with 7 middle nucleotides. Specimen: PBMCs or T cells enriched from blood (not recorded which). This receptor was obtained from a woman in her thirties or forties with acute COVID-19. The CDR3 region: CASRGQSYTEAFF. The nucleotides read TGTGCCAGCAGGGGACAGAGCTACACTGAAGCTTTCTTT.